In its sample, the clone carrying this T cell receptor (beta chain) was seen many times. Its antigen is unidentified. This entry comes from a study of cytomegalovirus exposure and HLA in healthy donors. General study results and limits: In an earlier analysis, in around 590 donors, most V segments appeared productive either ~87% or ~30% of the time. When analyzed later, the rates of TCR association showed variation by HLA locus, with DRB1 the most and HLA-C the fewest.

Vbeta (60) and Jbeta (13) primers were used in the PCR. Measured with immunoSEQ multiplex PCR; TCRdb has only the in-frame clones, and not every one. The table lists fewer than 200,000 clones, around 79% of them singletons. This CDR3 spans 14 amino acids. Germline V gene sequence: CDR1 SQVTM, CDR2 ANQGSEA. V was clipped by 7 bases and J by 6 bases, with 18 bases between them. The TCR comes from a woman aged 40 to 49 in good health and CMV-seronegative. The chain links TRBV29-1 to TRBJ2-2; D is unclear. The source material was PBMCs. CDR3 DNA: TGCAGCGCTGGCGGCACAACGGATGCCGGGGAGCTGTTTTTT. Protein product: CSAGGTTDAGELFF.